This T cell receptor beta chain was retrieved from a study of monozygotic twins with inflammatory bowel disease. TCRdb reprocessed the 5' RACE reads; each CDR3 protein has one entry and no DNA is given. The sample table sets out over 200,000 distinct CDR3 sequences. Germline CDR1 LGHNA, CDR2 YNFKEQ. This CDR3 spans 22 amino acids. The sequenced sample was blood. This clonotype was sampled from a human donor with ulcerative colitis or Crohn's disease, or a healthy co-twin of an affected twin (not recorded which). The chain joins TRBV4-2 to TRBJ2-3; the D gene TCRdb calls, TRBD2, cannot be checked with no DNA. The CDR3: CASSPRQGSGLAGGPRTDTQYF.